Detailed here is one TCR beta chain. The record originates from a study of T cell changes during pregnancy in multiple sclerosis. The CDR3 totals 13 residues. The ends were cut back, 0 bases at V and 8 bases at J, with 8 bases in the middle. The germline V gene has CDR1 SGHAT and CDR2 FQNNGV. Sequencing was performed with immunoSEQ multiplex PCR; in TCRdb, only in-frame clones are kept and a portion is missing. The data show 85,000 to 100,000 clones, more than 85% seen once. This sequence originates from a female donor with multiple sclerosis, enrolled in a pregnancy study. Specimen: peripheral blood, collected in the first trimester of pregnancy. The chain couples TRBV11-2 to TRBJ2-1; D is undetermined. This CDR3 reads CASSLEWAHEQFF. The DNA of the CDR3 is TGTGCCAGCAGCTTAGAATGGGCCCATGAGCAGTTCTTC.